The 22 T cell receptor beta chains presented below share a single source sample, sequenced in a study of regulatory T cells in long-lasting Graves disease. Combining iRepertoire HTBI primers with Arm-PCR of CDR3 regions, the authors built TCR beta libraries. Each CDR3 protein is one row after TCRdb ran MiXCR on the multiplex PCR reads. The sample holds hundreds of thousands of distinct CDR3 sequences, more than 20% seen once. Noted time point: persistent/refractory GD, antithyroid drugs over 5 years with positive TRAb. PBMCs were the source of the RNA used for TCR sequencing. Source: peripheral blood mononuclear cells (PBMCs), taken when the disease was refractory, from a patient treated with antithyroid drugs. The receptors were gathered from a female donor with Graves disease.

This clonotype was counted a few times. This sequence joins TRBV11-3 and TRBJ2-2; 7 bases align to TRBD1. CDR1 is SGHNT and CDR2 is YENEEA in the germline V gene. CDR3 length: 17 residues. J gave up 6 bases and V 3 bases, and 13 bases lay outside the gene matches. Here the CDR3 reads CASSFGLATGAPGELFF. CDR3 DNA: TGTGCCAGCAGCTTCGGGCTAGCCACAGGGGCCCCCGGGGAGCTGTTTTTT.

This clonotype was observed a handful of times. The V gene is TRBV7-2, the J gene TRBJ2-2; 9 nucleotides agree with TRBD2. The CDR3 is 17 residues long. Trimming at V came to 4 bases and at J to 6 bases, leaving 12 bases not matched to a gene. CDR1 SGHTA and CDR2 FQGNSA come from the germline V gene. The CDR3 bases are TGTGCCAGCAGCTCTAGAAACTTAGCGGGAGCGGCCGGGGAGCTGTTTTTT. As protein: CASSSRNLAGAAGELFF.

This clonotype was seen ten or more times. This chain connects TRBV6-2 or TRBV6-3 to TRBJ2-7; a weak D match, TRBD1 (6 bases). This CDR3 is built from 13 residues. Trimming took off 5 bases at V and 4 bases at J, with 12 bases between the two ends. Germline lookup yields CDR1 MNHEY and CDR2 SVGEGT. The CDR3 DNA sequence: TGTGCCAGCAGTCCCACAGGGAAGTACGAGCAGTACTTC. Protein: CASSPTGKYEQYF.

The chain has TRBV19 and TRBJ2-2, with 7 bases that match TRBD2. V dropped 6 bases and J dropped 4; count of bases not matched to a gene: 8. The germline V gene encodes CDR1 LNHDA and CDR2 SQIVND (reference sequence). The CDR3 extends over 15 amino acids. CDR3 sequence (DNA): TGTGCCAGTAGCTTAAACGGGGGGTTCACCGGGGAGCTGTTTTTT. Protein: CASSLNGGFTGELFF.

This clonotype was counted only a few times. The chain uses TRBV5-1 and TRBJ1-4, with D possibly matching TRBD1 (5 bases). CDR1 and CDR2 (germline): SGHRS, YFSETQ. V was cut by 3 bases and J by 6 bases, with 15 bases left in between. The CDR3 runs to 15 residues. As DNA, the CDR3 is TGCGCCAGCAGCTCTACAGGAGTAGGATATGAAAAACTGTTTTTT. Its translation is CASSSTGVGYEKLFF.

The V call is TRBV27, the J call TRBJ2-1, with TRBD2 as a possible D gene (5 bases). V was cut by 8 bases and J by 8 bases, with 13 bases left in between. The germline V gene has CDR1 MNHEY and CDR2 SMNVEV (reference sequence). This CDR3 region has 12 residues. The CDR3 DNA is TGTGCCAGCTCCGGGGTTCACGATGAGCAGTTCTTC. Protein product: CASSGVHDEQFF.

V is TRBV28 and J is TRBJ1-3; a weak D match, TRBD1 (6 bases). Trimming took 6 bases from V and 0 from J, leaving 18 bases between them. CDR3 length: 17 amino acids. Germline CDR1 MDHEN, CDR2 SYDVKM. The CDR3 sequence is CASRPSWDTRSGNTIYF. The CDR3 DNA follows: TGTGCCAGCAGACCGAGTTGGGACACTCGCTCTGGAAACACCATATATTTT.

This clonotype was detected once. The chain has TRBV20-1 and TRBJ1-5; 9 bases map to TRBD1. The CDR3 loop spans 14 amino acids. Looked up from germline, CDR1 is DFQATT and CDR2 is SNEGSKA (reference sequence). V trimming: 1 base; J trimming: 7 bases; junction bases outside the gene matches: 5. CDR3 sequence reads: CSARVQGARQPQHF. The CDR3 DNA is TGCAGTGCTAGAGTACAGGGGGCTCGCCAGCCCCAGCATTTT.

This clonotype occurred a few times. This chain links TRBV7-9 with TRBJ2-7; D call uncertain. Trimming took 1 base from V and 3 from J, leaving 10 bases between them. Germline V lookup: CDR1 SEHNR, CDR2 FQNEAQ (reference sequence). This CDR3 has 14 residues. CDR3 protein: CASSLEGPLYEQYF. CDR3 bases: TGTGCCAGCAGCTTAGAAGGGCCCCTCTACGAGCAGTACTTC.

The rearrangement uses TRBV2 and TRBJ2-7; D is perhaps TRBD1 (6 bases). V lost 8 bases to trimming and J lost 3 bases, with 11 bases between them. Germline V CDR1 and CDR2: SNHLY, FYNNEI. The CDR3 length is 12 residues. The CDR3 DNA reads TGTGCCAGCCAGGGGACATACTACGAGCAGTACTTC. Translated, it gives CASQGTYYEQYF.

The gene calls are TRBV28 and TRBJ2-3; 11 bases are shared with TRBD2. This CDR3 is built from 19 residues. Germline V gene lookup returns CDR1 MDHEN and CDR2 SYDVKM. The J segment lost 2 bases and the V segment lost 4 bases, leaving 14 bases of the junction unmatched. In nucleotides, the CDR3 is TGTGCCAGCAGTTCCCGAGGAACTAGCGGGAGAGCCATCACAGATACGCAGTATTTT. Translation: CASSSRGTSGRAITDTQYF.

This clonotype was picked up many times. The V and J genes are TRBV27 and TRBJ2-2, with D perhaps matching TRBD2 (6 bases). This CDR3 region has 15 residues. The germline V gene has CDR1 MNHEY and CDR2 SMNVEV (reference sequence). V was clipped by 3 bases and J by 7 bases, with 15 bases between them. DNA of the CDR3: TGTGCCAGCAGTTTGGCCCCCCGAGCGGGCGGGGAGCTGTTTTTT. Its protein is CASSLAPRAGGELFF.

V gene TRBV20-1 combines with J gene TRBJ1-1; D ambiguous. Trimming cost V 5 bases and J 1 base, with 14 bases left between them. Germline V gene lookup returns CDR1 DFQATT and CDR2 SNEGSKA (reference sequence). This CDR3 contains 14 residues. In DNA form, the CDR3 reads TGCAGTGCTTACGACACTTATCCGAACACTGAAGCTTTCTTT. It translates to CSAYDTYPNTEAFF.

The table lists this clonotype with many counts. The chain joins TRBV12-5 to TRBJ2-5; D gene uncertain. V dropped 7 bases and J dropped 5 bases, with 11 bases sitting between them. There are 12 residues in the CDR3. In germline, CDR1 is LGHNT, CDR2 FRNRAP. The CDR3 DNA sequence: TGTGCTAGTGCCCCATTGGGGGAGACCCAGTACTTC. This sequence encodes CASAPLGETQYF. Full variable domain (remainder filled in from reference TRBV12-5 and TRBJ2-5): DARVTQTPRHKVTEMGQEVTMRCQPILGHNTVFWYRQTMMQGLELLAYFRNRAPLDDSGMPKDRFSAEMPDATLATLKIQPSEPRDSAVYFCASAPLGETQYFGPGTRLLVL.

This clonotype was seen repeatedly, ten times or more. The V gene is TRBV28, the J gene TRBJ1-2; D remains ambiguous. CDR1 MDHEN and CDR2 SYDVKM come from the germline V gene. The CDR3 spans 13 residues. The ends were cut back, 3 bases at V and 0 bases at J, with 5 bases in the middle. CDR3 in DNA: TGTGCCAGCAGTTTGAACACTAACTATGGCTACACCTTC. Translation gives CASSLNTNYGYTF.

This clonotype has ten or more counts. V gene TRBV18 combines with J gene TRBJ2-7; 9 bases map to TRBD1. Germline assignment: CDR1 KGHSH and CDR2 LQKENI. Trimming took 5 bases from V and 2 from J; bases not matched to a gene: 1. There are 13 residues in the CDR3. The CDR3 is CASSGTGTYEQYF. The CDR3 DNA reads TGTGCCAGCTCAGGGACAGGGACCTACGAGCAGTACTTC.

J is TRBJ2-7 and V is TRBV20-1, with TRBD2 identical over 7 bases. The CDR3 contains 13 residues. The ends lost 4 bases at V and 1 base at J; junction bases unmatched: 4. The germline CDR1 and CDR2 sequences are DFQATT and SNEGSKA (reference sequence). This chain's CDR3 is CSAIGGGSYEQYF. In nucleotides, the CDR3 is TGCAGTGCTATTGGGGGAGGGTCCTACGAGCAGTACTTC.

Many counts were recorded for this clonotype. The V gene is TRBV30, the J gene TRBJ2-5; 9 positions agree with TRBD2. The germline CDR1 and CDR2 sequences are GTSNPN and SVGIG (reference sequence). The CDR3 contains 12 residues. With V trimmed by 7 bases and J by 4 bases, 4 bases remained unmatched. The CDR3: CAFGGLAETQYF. Written as DNA, the CDR3 is TGTGCCTTCGGGGGACTAGCAGAGACCCAGTACTTC.

This clonotype was picked up a small number of times. An end of the junction does not agree with germline; a read error may underlie this. The gene calls are TRBV5-1 and TRBJ2-7; maybe TRBD2 (5 bases). The germline gives CDR1 SGHRS, CDR2 YFSETQ. The CDR3 runs 14 residues. CDR3 sequence: CATSPGDVPYEQYF. In nucleotides, the CDR3 is TGCGCCACCAGCCCCGGGGATGTTCCCTACGAGCAGTACTTC. Using reference TRBV5-1 and TRBJ2-7 for the parts outside the CDR3, the full variable domain is KAGVTQTPRYLIKTRGQQVTLSCSPISGHRSVSWYQQTPGQGLQFLFEYFSETQRNKGNFPGRFSGRQFSNSRSEMNVSTLELGDSALYLCATSPGDVPYEQYFGPGTRLTVT.

This clonotype appeared a few times. The J gene is TRBJ2-7, the V gene TRBV2, with D possibly being TRBD2 (5 bases). CDR3 length equals 13 residues. From germline, CDR1 is SNHLY and CDR2 FYNNEI. V was trimmed by 0 bases and J by 7 bases, leaving 10 bases between them. CDR3 sequence reads: CASSEAESGEQYF. DNA of the CDR3: TGTGCCAGCAGTGAAGCGGAGTCGGGGGAGCAGTACTTC.

On this clonotype: Given a far larger clone just one base away, this is likely a sequencing read error. The J gene is TRBJ2-7, the V gene TRBV27, with 8 positions matching TRBD1. Germline V CDR1 and CDR2: MNHEY, SMNVEV (reference sequence). Unmatched junction bases numbered 12, after V lost 5 bases and J lost 6 bases. This CDR3 spans 15 amino acids. CDR3 loop: CASSPRTTGGGEQYF. CDR3 nucleotide sequence: TGTGCCAGCAGTCCACGGACTACAGGGGGTGGCGAGCAGTACTTC.

This clonotype was observed many times. This chain connects TRBV6-1 to TRBJ2-4, with D tentatively TRBD1 or TRBD2 (6 bases each). The CDR3 has 17 residues. The germline V gene encodes CDR1 MNHNS and CDR2 SASEGT. The germline V and J ends were trimmed by 6 bases and 2 bases, with 20 bases remaining between them. CDR3 protein: CASSPRGQGMSKNIQYF. The CDR3 region has the DNA TGTGCCAGCAGCCCTCGGGGGCAGGGAATGTCCAAAAACATTCAGTACTTC.